This TCR beta chain was sequenced in a study of identifying expanded T cells in peripheral blood. TCRdb keeps only in-frame clones here, not all; method: immunoSEQ multiplex PCR. This sample has 45,000 to 65,000 clones, with roughly 82% found just once. V lost 1 base and J lost 3, with 16 bases in between. The CDR3 is 17 residues long. The germline V gene has CDR1 SGHRS and CDR2 YFSETQ. Sequencing was done on a sample of blood. The V call is TRBV5-1, the J call TRBJ1-4, with D tentatively TRBD1 (5 bases). The receptor comes from a person aged 18 to 70 in good health. CDR3 DNA sequence: TGCGCCAGCAGCTTGAACGGCCAGGGTAACTCTAATGAAAAACTGTTTTTT. Translation gives CASSLNGQGNSNEKLFF.